What follows describes a single T cell receptor beta chain. What it recognizes is unknown. This sample also contains other DNA sequences that code for the same CDR3. TCRdb keeps only in-frame clones here, not all; method: immunoSEQ multiplex PCR. The sample has about 980,000 clones, 76% seen once; the top ten hold about 1.5%. The data derive from a study of shared clonotypes between healthy human individuals. Overall study results and limits: Among donors, sharing of clonotypes was expected to be affected by sequencing depth.

Trimming took 6 bases from V and 5 from J; bases not matched to a gene: 8. CDR1 and CDR2 from the germline V gene are MDHEN and SYDVKM. The CDR3 covers 14 residues. V gene TRBV28 combines with J gene TRBJ1-1; 8 positions agree with TRBD1. The source is a man in his late teens or twenties in good health. Sequenced: memory CD4+ T cells sorted from blood. Subset noted: CD45RA-negative fraction. CDR3 loop: CASSSQGARTEAFF. The CDR3 DNA sequence: TGTGCCAGCAGCTCCCAGGGGGCGCGGACTGAAGCTTTCTTT.